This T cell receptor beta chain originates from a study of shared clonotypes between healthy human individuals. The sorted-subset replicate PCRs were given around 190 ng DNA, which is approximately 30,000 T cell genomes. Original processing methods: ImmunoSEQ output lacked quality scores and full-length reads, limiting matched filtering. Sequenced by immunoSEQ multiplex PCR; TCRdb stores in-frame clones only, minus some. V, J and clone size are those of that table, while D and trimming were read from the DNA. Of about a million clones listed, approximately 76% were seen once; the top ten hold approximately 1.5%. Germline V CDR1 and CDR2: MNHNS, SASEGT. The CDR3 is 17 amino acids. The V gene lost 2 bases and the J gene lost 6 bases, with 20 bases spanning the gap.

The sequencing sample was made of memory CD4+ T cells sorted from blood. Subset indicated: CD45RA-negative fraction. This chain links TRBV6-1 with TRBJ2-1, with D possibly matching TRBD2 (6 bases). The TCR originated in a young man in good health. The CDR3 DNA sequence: TGTGCCAGCAGTGAACTTTTAGGTGGGAGGTCCCCCAATGAGCAGTTCTTC. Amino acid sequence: CASSELLGGRSPNEQFF.